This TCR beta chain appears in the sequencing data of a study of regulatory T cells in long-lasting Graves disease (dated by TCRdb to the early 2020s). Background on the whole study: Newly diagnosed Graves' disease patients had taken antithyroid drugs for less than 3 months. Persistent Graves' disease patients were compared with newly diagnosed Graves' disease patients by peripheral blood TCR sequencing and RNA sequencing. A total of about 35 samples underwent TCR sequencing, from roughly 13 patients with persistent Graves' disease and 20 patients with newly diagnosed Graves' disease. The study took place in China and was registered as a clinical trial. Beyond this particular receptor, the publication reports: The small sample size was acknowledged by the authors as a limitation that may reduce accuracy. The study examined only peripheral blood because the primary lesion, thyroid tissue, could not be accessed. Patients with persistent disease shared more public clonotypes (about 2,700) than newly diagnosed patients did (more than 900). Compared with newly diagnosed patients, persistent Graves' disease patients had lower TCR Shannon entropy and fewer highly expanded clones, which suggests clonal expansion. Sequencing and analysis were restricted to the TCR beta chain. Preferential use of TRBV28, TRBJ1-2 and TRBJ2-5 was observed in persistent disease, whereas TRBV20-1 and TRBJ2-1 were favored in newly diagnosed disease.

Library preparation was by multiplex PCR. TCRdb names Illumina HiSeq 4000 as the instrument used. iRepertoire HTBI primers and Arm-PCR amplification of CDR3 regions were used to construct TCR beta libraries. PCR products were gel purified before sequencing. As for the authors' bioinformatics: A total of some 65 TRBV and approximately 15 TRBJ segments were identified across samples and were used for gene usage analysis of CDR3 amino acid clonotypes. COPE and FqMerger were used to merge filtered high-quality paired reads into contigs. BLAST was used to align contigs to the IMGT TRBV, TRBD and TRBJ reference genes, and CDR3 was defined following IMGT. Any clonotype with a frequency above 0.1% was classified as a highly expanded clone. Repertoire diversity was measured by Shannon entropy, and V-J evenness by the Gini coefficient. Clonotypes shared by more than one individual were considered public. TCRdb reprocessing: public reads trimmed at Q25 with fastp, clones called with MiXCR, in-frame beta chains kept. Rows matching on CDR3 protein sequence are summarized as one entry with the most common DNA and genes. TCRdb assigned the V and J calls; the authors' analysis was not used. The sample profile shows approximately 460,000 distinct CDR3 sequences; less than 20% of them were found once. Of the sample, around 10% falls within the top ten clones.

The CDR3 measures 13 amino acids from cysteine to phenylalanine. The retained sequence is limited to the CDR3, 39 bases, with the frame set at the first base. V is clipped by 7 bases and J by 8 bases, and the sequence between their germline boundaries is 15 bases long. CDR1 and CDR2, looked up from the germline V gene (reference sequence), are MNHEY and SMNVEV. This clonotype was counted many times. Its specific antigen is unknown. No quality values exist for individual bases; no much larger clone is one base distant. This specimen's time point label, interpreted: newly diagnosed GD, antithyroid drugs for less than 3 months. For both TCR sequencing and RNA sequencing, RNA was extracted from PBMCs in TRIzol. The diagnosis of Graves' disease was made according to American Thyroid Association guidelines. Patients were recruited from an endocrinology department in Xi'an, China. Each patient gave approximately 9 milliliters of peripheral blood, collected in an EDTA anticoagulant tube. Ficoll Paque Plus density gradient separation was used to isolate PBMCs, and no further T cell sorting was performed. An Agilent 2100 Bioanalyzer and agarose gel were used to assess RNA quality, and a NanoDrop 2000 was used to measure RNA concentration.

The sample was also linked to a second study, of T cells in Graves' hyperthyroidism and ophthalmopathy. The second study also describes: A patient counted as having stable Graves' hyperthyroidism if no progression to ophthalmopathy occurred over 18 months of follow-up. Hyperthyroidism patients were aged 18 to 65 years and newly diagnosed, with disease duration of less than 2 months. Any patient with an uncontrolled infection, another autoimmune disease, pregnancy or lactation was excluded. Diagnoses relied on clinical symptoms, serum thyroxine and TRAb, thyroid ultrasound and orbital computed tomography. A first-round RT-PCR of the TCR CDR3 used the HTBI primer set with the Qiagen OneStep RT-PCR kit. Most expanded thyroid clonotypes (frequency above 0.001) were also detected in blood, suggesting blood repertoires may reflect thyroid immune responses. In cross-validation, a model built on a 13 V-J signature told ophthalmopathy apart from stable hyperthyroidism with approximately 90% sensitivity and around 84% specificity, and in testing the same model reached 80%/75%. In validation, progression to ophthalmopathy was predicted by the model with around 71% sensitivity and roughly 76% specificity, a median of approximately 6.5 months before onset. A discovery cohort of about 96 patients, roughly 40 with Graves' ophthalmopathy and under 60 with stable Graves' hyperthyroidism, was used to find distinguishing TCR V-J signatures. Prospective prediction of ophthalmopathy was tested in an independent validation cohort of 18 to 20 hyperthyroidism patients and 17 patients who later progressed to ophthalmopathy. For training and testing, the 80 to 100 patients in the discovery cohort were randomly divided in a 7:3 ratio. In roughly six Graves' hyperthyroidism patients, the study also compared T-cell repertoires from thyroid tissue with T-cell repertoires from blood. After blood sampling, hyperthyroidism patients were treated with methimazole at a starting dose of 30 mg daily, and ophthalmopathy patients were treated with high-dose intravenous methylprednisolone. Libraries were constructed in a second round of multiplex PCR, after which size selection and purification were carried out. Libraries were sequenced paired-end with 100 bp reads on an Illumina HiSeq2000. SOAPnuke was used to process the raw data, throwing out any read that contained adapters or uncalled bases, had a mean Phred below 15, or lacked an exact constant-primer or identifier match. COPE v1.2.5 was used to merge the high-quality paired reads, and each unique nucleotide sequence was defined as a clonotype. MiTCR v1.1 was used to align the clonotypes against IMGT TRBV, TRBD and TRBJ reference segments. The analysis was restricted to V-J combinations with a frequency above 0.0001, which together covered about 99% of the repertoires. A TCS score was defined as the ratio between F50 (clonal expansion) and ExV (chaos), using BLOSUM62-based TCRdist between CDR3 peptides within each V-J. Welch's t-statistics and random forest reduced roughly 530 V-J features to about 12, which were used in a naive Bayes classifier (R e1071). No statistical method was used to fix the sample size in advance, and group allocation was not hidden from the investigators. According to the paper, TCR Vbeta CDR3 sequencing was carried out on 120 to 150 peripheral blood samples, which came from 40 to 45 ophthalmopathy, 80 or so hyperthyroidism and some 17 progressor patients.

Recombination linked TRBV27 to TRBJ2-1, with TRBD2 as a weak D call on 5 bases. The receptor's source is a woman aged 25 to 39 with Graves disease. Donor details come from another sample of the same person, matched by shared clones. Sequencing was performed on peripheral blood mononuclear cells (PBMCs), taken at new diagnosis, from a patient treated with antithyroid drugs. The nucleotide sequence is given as TGTGCCAGCACCCCACTAGAGCGCGATGAGCAGTTCTTC. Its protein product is CASTPLERDEQFF.